One sample yielded the 29 T cell receptor beta chains listed below, sequenced in a study of shared clonotypes between healthy human individuals. Naive CD8 cells, CD45RO-negative and positively selected for CCR7, excluded terminally differentiated effector memory CD45RA+ cells. Some clones are missing from TCRdb's copy, which holds only in-frame ones; the method was immunoSEQ multiplex PCR. The sample carries hundreds of thousands of clones, roughly 95% recorded once. Input material: naive CD8+ T cells sorted from blood. These receptors were taken from a woman aged 25 to 39 in good health.

The genes are TRBV6-6 and TRBJ2-3; D gene ambiguous. The length of the CDR3 is 16 residues. The V end lost 5 bases, the J end lost 3 bases, and 18 bases lay between the germline ends. Germline loops: CDR1 MNHNY, CDR2 SVGAGI (reference sequence). The DNA of the CDR3 is TGTGCCAGCAGTCAATACTCATTGAGAAATACAGATACGCAGTATTTT. Translation: CASSQYSLRNTDTQYF.

This clone has only one observation. This chain joins TRBV9 and TRBJ1-2, with unresolved D. The CDR3 length is 13 residues. Germline V lookup: CDR1 SGDLS, CDR2 YYNGEE. V lost 7 bases, J lost 2 bases, and 12 bases lay in between. CDR3 bases: TGTGCCAGCCAGGACGGCCAGAACTATGGCTACACCTTC. Its protein is CASQDGQNYGYTF.

The V call is TRBV6-1, the J call TRBJ2-1; D not resolved. The germline V and J ends were trimmed by 3 bases and 0 bases, with 12 bases remaining between them. CDR3 length equals 16 residues. The germline V gene encodes CDR1 MNHNS and CDR2 SASEGT. The CDR3 nucleotides are TGTGCCAGCAGTGATTGGTTTAGTGCCTCCTACAATGAGCAGTTCTTC. This codes for CASSDWFSASYNEQFF.

CDR3 sequence (DNA): TGCAGCGTGAGCGGGTCCCCGTGGGGGGAGAGCAAAAACATTCAGTACTTC. Its translation: CSVSGSPWGESKNIQYF. The chain recombines TRBV29-1 with TRBJ2-4; a weak D match, TRBD2 (6 bases). Trimming cost V 6 bases and J 3 bases, with 24 bases left between them. The germline V gene has CDR1 SQVTM and CDR2 ANQGSEA. This CDR3 region has 17 residues.

This chain uses TRBV7-9 with TRBJ2-7; TRBD1 is a possible D gene (5 bases). Germline assignment: CDR1 SEHNR and CDR2 FQNEAQ (reference sequence). With 5 bases removed from V and 2 bases from J, the gap between germline ends came to 13 bases. The CDR3 covers 14 residues. In DNA, the CDR3 is TGTGCCAGCAGCAGAATATCGGACACCTACGAGCAGTACTTC. Translated, it gives CASSRISDTYEQYF.

V is TRBV2 and J is TRBJ1-5; TRBD1 might be the D (6 bases). Germline V CDR1 and CDR2: SNHLY, FYNNEI. The CDR3 is made up of 15 amino acids. Trimming removed 7 bases at V and 2 bases at J, with 15 bases between. The CDR3: CASNEGGWGNQPQHF. The CDR3 bases are TGTGCCAGCAACGAGGGGGGTTGGGGCAATCAGCCCCAGCATTTT.

The chain recombines TRBV5-8 with TRBJ1-1; D perhaps matches TRBD1 (5 bases). The germline gives CDR1 SGHTS, CDR2 YDEGEE. This CDR3 is built from 12 residues. Trimming stripped 4 bases from V and 11 bases from J, with 15 bases between. This CDR3 is CASSLGDDRAFF. As DNA, the CDR3 is TGTGCCAGCAGCCTGGGGGACGACCGTGCTTTCTTT.

The chain couples TRBV7-2 to TRBJ1-5; tentatively, D is TRBD1 (6 bases). Trimming removed 2 bases at V and 7 bases at J, with 15 bases between. Germline lookup yields CDR1 SGHTA and CDR2 FQGNSA. The CDR3 runs to 15 residues. CDR3 in amino acids: CASSLTLQGRQPQHF. The CDR3 DNA reads TGTGCCAGCAGCTTAACCTTACAGGGAAGACAGCCCCAGCATTTT.

The chain has TRBV27 and TRBJ1-1, with 10 bases that match TRBD1. Germline CDR1 and CDR2: MNHEY and SMNVEV (reference sequence). V lost 7 bases, J lost 0 bases, and 8 bases stayed unmatched. The CDR3 covers 16 residues. CDR3 sequence: CASMGQGFGLNTEAFF. The DNA for the CDR3 is TGTGCCAGCATGGGACAGGGGTTTGGGTTGAACACTGAAGCTTTCTTT.

This chain joins TRBV12-2 and TRBJ1-2; no check of the table's D call, TRBD1, against the DNA was made. TRBV12-2 is annotated as a pseudogene. The CDR3 sequence is 16 residues long. CDR3 coding DNA: TGTGCAAGTCGCTTAGCGGACAAGGACAGAAGGGACGGCTACACCTTC. Its protein is CASRLADKDRRDGYTF.

The V and J genes are TRBV27 and TRBJ2-1; D remains unclear. This CDR3 has 13 amino acids. Trimming shortened V by 6 bases and J by 5 bases, and 11 bases separated the two germline ends. Looked up from germline, CDR1 is MNHEY and CDR2 is SMNVEV (reference sequence). The CDR3 DNA is TGTGCCAGCAGGACCAGCGATCACAATGAGCAGTTCTTC. Translated: CASRTSDHNEQFF.

J is TRBJ2-7 and V is TRBV5-1; weak D call: TRBD2 (5 bases). Germline loops: CDR1 SGHRS, CDR2 YFSETQ. The ends were cut back, 7 bases at V and 0 bases at J, with 17 bases in the middle. There are 15 residues in the CDR3. In DNA, the CDR3 is TGCGCCAGCCGGGCGGGTCCGTCCGGCTCCTACGAGCAGTACTTC. Amino acid sequence: CASRAGPSGSYEQYF.

This clone was observed a single time. J is TRBJ1-1 and V is TRBV11-2; D is perhaps TRBD1 (5 bases). The ends were cut back, 5 bases at V and 7 bases at J, with 14 bases in the middle. The CDR3 sequence is 13 residues long. Germline V gene sequence: CDR1 SGHAT, CDR2 FQNNGV. The CDR3 sequence is CASSHIGADEAFF. CDR3 nucleotides: TGTGCCAGCAGCCATATAGGGGCCGATGAAGCTTTCTTT.

The chain uses TRBV9 and TRBJ2-1; 10 bases are a match to TRBD2. Germline CDR1 is SGDLS and CDR2 is YYNGEE. The ends lost 7 bases at V and 9 bases at J; junction bases unmatched: 4. CDR3 length equals 12 residues. The CDR3 spells CASSPSGSEQFF. Written as DNA, the CDR3 is TGTGCCAGCTCACCTAGCGGGAGTGAGCAGTTCTTC.

This clone has just one count. The chain carries TRBV27 and TRBJ2-2; unclear D gene. V lost 3 bases to trimming and J lost 5 bases, with 10 bases between them. Per germline, CDR1 MNHEY and CDR2 SMNVEV (reference sequence). The CDR3 covers 14 residues. CDR3 nucleotides: TGTGCCAGCAGTTTGGGCGCGTGGACCGGGGAGCTGTTTTTT. It codes for CASSLGAWTGELFF.

The chain employs TRBV2 and TRBJ2-1; D gene ambiguous. V was shortened by 6 bases and J by 5 bases, with 11 bases between the two germline ends. This CDR3 is 13 amino acids long. Germline V CDR1 and CDR2: SNHLY, FYNNEI. CDR3 amino acids: CASRTGLDNEQFF. The DNA for the CDR3 is TGTGCCAGCAGAACCGGGCTCGACAATGAGCAGTTCTTC.

In its sample, this clone was seen once. The rearrangement joins TRBV7-2 to TRBJ2-7; either TRBD1 or TRBD2 may supply D (5 bases each). CDR1 is SGHTA and CDR2 is FQGNSA in the germline V gene. The CDR3 is made up of 15 amino acids. V gave up 4 bases and J gave up 6 bases, with 19 bases separating them. Here the CDR3 reads CASSSLLGTALEQYF. The DNA for the CDR3 is TGTGCCAGCAGCTCCCTCTTGGGGACGGCCCTCGAGCAGTACTTC.

The rearrangement joins TRBV28 to TRBJ1-2; D is perhaps TRBD1 (6 bases). The length of the CDR3 is 17 residues. Trimming took off 1 base at V and 3 bases at J, with 18 bases between the two ends. Germline CDR1 is MDHEN and CDR2 is SYDVKM. The CDR3 loop is CASSLSLRGRGHYGYTF. The CDR3 nucleotides read TGTGCCAGCAGTTTATCTCTAAGGGGCAGGGGCCACTATGGCTACACCTTC.

This chain links TRBV5-6 with TRBJ2-1; D possibly corresponds to TRBD2 (6 bases). Germline assignment: CDR1 SGHDT and CDR2 YYEEEE. The germline V and J ends were trimmed by 0 bases and 7 bases, with 11 bases remaining between them. The CDR3 consists of 14 residues. CDR3 loop: CASSLDGRPNEQFF. The CDR3, as DNA: TGTGCCAGCAGCTTGGACGGGAGACCAAATGAGCAGTTCTTC. The full variable domain, completed using reference TRBV5-6 and TRBJ2-1, is DAGVTQSPTHLIKTRGQQVTLRCSPKSGHDTVSWYQQALGQGPQFIFQYYEEEERQRGNFPDRFSGHQFPNYSSELNVNALLLGDSALYLCASSLDGRPNEQFFGPGTRLTVL.

The V and J genes are TRBV28 and TRBJ1-3; 10 positions agree with TRBD1. The CDR3 has 16 amino acids. Trimming at V came to 4 bases and at J to 4 bases, leaving 7 bases not matched to a gene. Germline V gives CDR1 MDHEN, CDR2 SYDVKM. CDR3 amino acids: CASSSLGQGEGNTIYF. CDR3 DNA: TGTGCCAGCAGTTCGCTCGGACAGGGGGAAGGAAACACCATATATTTT. Variable domain in full (rest from reference TRBV28 and TRBJ1-3): DVKVTQSSRYLVKRTGEKVFLECVQDMDHENMFWYRQDPGLGLRLIYFSYDVKMKEKGDIPEGYSVSREKKERFSLILESASTNQTSMYLCASSSLGQGEGNTIYFGEGSWLTVV.

The V and J genes are TRBV28 and TRBJ1-3; the match to TRBD1 covers 7 bases. V lost 6 bases, J lost 0 bases, and 11 bases stayed unmatched. The CDR3 has 17 amino acids. The germline V gene has CDR1 MDHEN and CDR2 SYDVKM. In DNA form, the CDR3 reads TGTGCCAGCAGCCCGGGGGACAGTCTTTCCTCTGGAAACACCATATATTTT. This sequence encodes CASSPGDSLSSGNTIYF.

The CDR3 sequence is CASSLQGGQPQHF. The CDR3 region has the DNA TGTGCCAGCAGCCTACAGGGGGGACAGCCCCAGCATTTT. The rearrangement links TRBV6-5 to TRBJ1-5, with TRBD1 matching over 8 bases. This CDR3 contains 13 residues. V was clipped by 6 bases and J by 7 bases; unmatched bases: 5. The germline gives CDR1 MNHEY, CDR2 SVGAGI.

This clone was recorded a few times. Other DNA sequences in this specimen translate into the identical CDR3. The chain recombines TRBV27 with TRBJ2-7; TRBD1 or TRBD2 may be the D gene (5 bases each). With 4 bases removed from V and 1 base from J, the gap between germline ends came to 8 bases. This CDR3 has 13 residues. Germline V gene sequence: CDR1 MNHEY, CDR2 SMNVEV (reference sequence). As DNA, the CDR3 is TGTGCCAGCAGTTCCGGGGCATCCTACGAGCAGTACTTC. Translating gives CASSSGASYEQYF.

Here the CDR3 DNA reads TGTGCCAGCAGTTACTCGGAGCGGAGCTACGAGCAGTACTTC. This codes for CASSYSERSYEQYF. This chain links TRBV6-5 with TRBJ2-7, with D tentatively TRBD2 (5 bases). Trimming took off 0 bases at V and 3 bases at J, with 9 bases between the two ends. The CDR3 is made up of 14 amino acids. CDR1 is MNHEY and CDR2 is SVGAGI in the germline V gene.

The rearrangement uses TRBV13 and TRBJ1-1, with D unresolved. With 3 bases removed from V and 2 bases from J, the gap between germline ends came to 13 bases. CDR3 size: 15 residues. Germline values: CDR1 PRHDT, CDR2 FYEKMQ (reference sequence). The CDR3 nucleotides read TGTGCCAGCAGCTTGGCGGGCCAGCTAAACACTGAAGCTTTCTTT. It is translated as CASSLAGQLNTEAFF.

J is TRBJ1-4 and V is TRBV7-9; 8 bases fit TRBD1. J lost 8 bases, V lost 1 base, and 6 bases had no gene match. The CDR3 loop spans 15 amino acids. Germline V gene data show CDR1 as SEHNR and CDR2 as FQNEAQ (reference sequence). Here the CDR3 DNA reads TGTGCCAGCAGCTTAGGTTCAGGGGGCCGAGAAAAACTGTTTTTT. This sequence encodes CASSLGSGGREKLFF.

The J gene is TRBJ2-1, the V gene TRBV28; 13 bases are shared with TRBD2. The CDR3 consists of 14 residues. V was clipped by 7 bases and J by 8 bases; unmatched bases: 5. Germline V gives CDR1 MDHEN, CDR2 SYDVKM. The CDR3 sequence is CASTRTSGSHEQFF. The CDR3 coding sequence is TGTGCCAGCACAAGGACTAGCGGGAGTCATGAGCAGTTCTTC.

The rearrangement links TRBV5-6 to TRBJ2-5; 7 bases are a match to TRBD2. TRBJ2-7 matches the DNA end more closely, so the J call is doubtful. The CDR3 covers 14 residues. Germline V lookup: CDR1 SGHDT, CDR2 YYEEEE. The CDR3 loop is CASSFGDYRGEQYF. CDR3 coding DNA: TGTGCCAGCAGCTTCGGGGACTATAGGGGCGAGCAGTACTTC.

This clone was seen only once. The chain has TRBV27 and TRBJ1-1, with 9 bases identical to TRBD1. Germline assignment: CDR1 MNHEY and CDR2 SMNVEV (reference sequence). J was trimmed by 5 bases and V by 6 bases; bases with no gene match: 7. The CDR3 is made up of 14 amino acids. The CDR3 sequence is CASRPTGGLTEAFF. In DNA form, the CDR3 reads TGTGCCAGCAGACCCACAGGGGGCTTAACTGAAGCTTTCTTT.